This TCR beta chain appears in the sequencing data of a study of blood T cell repertoires in COVID-19 (dated by TCRdb to 2018 to 2021). Looking at the study overall: Collaborator samples came from the United States, Italy and Spain and covered acute and convalescent phases of COVID-19. HLA class I and class II types, where available, came from metadata supplied by the sample provider rather than from assay-based typing. Sample metadata almost always included a de-identified subject ID, COVID-19 status, age in years and sex. Samples were obtained from the ongoing ImmuneRACE study (first 160 participants) and from over a thousand subjects provided by 6 global collaborators. The repertoires were released in a freely available public database intended as a resource for research on the immune response to SARS-CoV-2. The prospective study material was composed of cDNA or gDNA derived from T cells, B-cell-depleted T cells, or PBMCs. Deeply sampled blood TCRbeta repertoires from subjects exposed to, actively infected with, or recovered from COVID-19 were included in the dataset. Study-wide conclusions, independent of this receptor: The quantity of clinical and demographic metadata differed by source and by participant and was supplied without curation.

Remarks on this clone: It lacks a known antigen. Per-base qualities were not stored, and no clone one base away is much larger.

Per the germline V gene, SGHVS is the CDR1 and FNYEAQ is the CDR2. Taken from cysteine to phenylalanine, the CDR3 has 14 residues. CDR3 DNA only is kept here, 42 bases in frame from base 1. Trimming accounts for 5 bases at V and 5 bases at J, while the number of junction bases matched to no gene is 5. Whole blood was collected in K2EDTA tubes by collaborating institutions according to the institutions' own protocols. For TCRbeta analysis, collaborator samples were shipped as frozen whole blood, as isolated PBMCs, or as DNA extracted from either sample type. TCRbeta CDR3 regions were amplified from genomic DNA by means of the immunoSEQ Assay, a bias-controlled multiplex PCR. The study's own analysis went as follows. Nucleated cell counts per sample were estimated from amplification of reference gene primers within the assay. To quantify the absolute abundance of each unique TCRbeta CDR3 rearrangement, sequence reads were collapsed and filtered. For each sample, productive Simpson clonality was calculated by taking the square root of Simpson's diversity index across productive rearrangements. This is the immuneACCESS table as TCRdb keeps it, with only in-frame sequences that have V and J called. A part of the clones is gone; compared with another copy, unresolved V genes explain less than half, and the rest is unexplained. That table is the source of V, J and clone size, and D and trimming were worked out from the DNA. The sample has roughly 140,000 clones on record, more than 65% of them singletons. Around 6.7% of the sample rests with the top ten.

This clonotype was obtained from a woman aged 50 to 65 in a cohort sampled during active or convalescent COVID-19. The rearrangement combines TRBV7-6 with TRBJ1-1; the junction holds 10 bases that match TRBD1. The sample was peripheral blood. The CDR3 reads CASSAGTGDTEAFF. The nucleotide sequence is TGTGCCAGCAGCGCCGGGACAGGGGATACTGAAGCTTTCTTT.